This T cell receptor beta chain was retrieved from a study of blood T cell repertoires in COVID-19. Study at large: PBMCs, B-cell-depleted T cells, or T cells were the source of the cDNA or gDNA that made up the material.

TCRdb's table, derived via immunoSEQ multiplex PCR, lists solely in-frame clones and lacks some. This table holds more than 250,000 clones, 75% to 90% found once. Seattle patient enrollment occurred during active infection, with longitudinal follow-up thereafter. This CDR3 has 15 amino acids. Germline CDR1 MNHEY, CDR2 SMNVEV (reference sequence). The trim removed 2 bases at V and 6 bases at J, leaving 4 bases unmatched. The clonotype comes from a woman aged 45-65 years with COVID-19, enrolled during active disease. The sequenced material came from peripheral blood. The rearrangement uses TRBV27 and TRBJ1-6; 7 bases fit TRBD1. CDR3 bases: TGTGCCAGCAGTTTACTGGGACAGCCTAATTCACCCCTCCACTTT. It is translated as CASSLLGQPNSPLHF.